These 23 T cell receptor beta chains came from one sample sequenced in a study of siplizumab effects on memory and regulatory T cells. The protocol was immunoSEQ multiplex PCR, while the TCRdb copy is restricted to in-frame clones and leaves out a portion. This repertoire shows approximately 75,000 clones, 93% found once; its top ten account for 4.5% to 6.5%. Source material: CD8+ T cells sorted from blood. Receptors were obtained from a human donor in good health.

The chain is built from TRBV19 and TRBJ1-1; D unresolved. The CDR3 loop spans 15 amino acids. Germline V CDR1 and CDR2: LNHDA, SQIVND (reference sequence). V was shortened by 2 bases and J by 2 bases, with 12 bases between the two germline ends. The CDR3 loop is CASSISTPVNTEAFF. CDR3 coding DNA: TGTGCCAGTAGTATATCCACCCCGGTCAACACTGAAGCTTTCTTT.

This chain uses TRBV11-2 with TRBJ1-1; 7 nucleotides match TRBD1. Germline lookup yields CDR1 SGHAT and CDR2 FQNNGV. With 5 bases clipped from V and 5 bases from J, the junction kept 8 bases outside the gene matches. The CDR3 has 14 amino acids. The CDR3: CASSPSEQGTEAFF. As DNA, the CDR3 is TGTGCCAGCAGCCCTAGCGAACAGGGGACTGAAGCTTTCTTT.

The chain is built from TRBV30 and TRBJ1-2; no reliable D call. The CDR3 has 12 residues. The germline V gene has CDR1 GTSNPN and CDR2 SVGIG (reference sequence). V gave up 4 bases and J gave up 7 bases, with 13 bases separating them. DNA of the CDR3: TGTGCCTGGACCCCCCCTTTGGGTGGCTACACCTTC. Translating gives CAWTPPLGGYTF.

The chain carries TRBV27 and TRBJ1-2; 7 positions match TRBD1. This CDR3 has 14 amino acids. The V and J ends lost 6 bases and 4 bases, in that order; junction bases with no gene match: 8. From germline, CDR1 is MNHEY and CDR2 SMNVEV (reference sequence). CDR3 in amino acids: CASSPGGTAYGYTF. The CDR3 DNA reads TGTGCCAGCAGCCCAGGGGGAACGGCCTATGGCTACACCTTC.

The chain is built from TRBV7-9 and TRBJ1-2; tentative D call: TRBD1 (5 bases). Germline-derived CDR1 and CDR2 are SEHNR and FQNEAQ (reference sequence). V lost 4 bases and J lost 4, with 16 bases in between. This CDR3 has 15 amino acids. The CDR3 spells CASSSPEGRVYGYTF. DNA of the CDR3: TGTGCCAGCAGCTCTCCCGAGGGGAGGGTCTATGGCTACACCTTC.

CDR3 loop: CASSKPYRDRGLLSYNEQFF. The CDR3 DNA follows: TGTGCCAGTAGTAAGCCATACCGGGACAGGGGCCTATTATCCTACAATGAGCAGTTCTTC. The V call is TRBV19, the J call TRBJ2-1; 10 bases line up with TRBD1. CDR1 and CDR2 (germline): LNHDA, SQIVND (reference sequence). This CDR3 is 20 amino acids long. Trimming took 4 bases from V and 1 from J; bases not matched to a gene: 16.

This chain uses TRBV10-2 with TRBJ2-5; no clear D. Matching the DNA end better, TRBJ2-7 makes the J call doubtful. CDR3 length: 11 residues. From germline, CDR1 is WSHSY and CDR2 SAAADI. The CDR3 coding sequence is TGCGCCAGCAGTGAGGGCGGCGAGCAGTACTTC. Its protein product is CASSEGGEQYF.

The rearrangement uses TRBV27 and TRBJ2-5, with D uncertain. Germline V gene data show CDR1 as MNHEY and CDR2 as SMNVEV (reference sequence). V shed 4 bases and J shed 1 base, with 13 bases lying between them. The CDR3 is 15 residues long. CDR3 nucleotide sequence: TGTGCCAGCAGTTCCTCGATCCTACTCCAAGAGACCCAGTACTTC. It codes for CASSSSILLQETQYF.

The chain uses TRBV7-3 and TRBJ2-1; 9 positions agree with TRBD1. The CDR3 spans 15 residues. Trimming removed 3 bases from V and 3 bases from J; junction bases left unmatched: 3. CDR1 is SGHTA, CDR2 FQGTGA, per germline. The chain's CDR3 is CASSFTGGLYNEQFF. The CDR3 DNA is TGTGCCAGCAGCTTTACAGGGGGCCTCTACAATGAGCAGTTCTTC.

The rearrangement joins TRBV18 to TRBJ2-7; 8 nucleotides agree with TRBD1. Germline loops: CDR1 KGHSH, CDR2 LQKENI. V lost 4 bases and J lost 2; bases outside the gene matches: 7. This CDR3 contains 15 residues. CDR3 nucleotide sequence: TGTGCCAGCTCACTTACCGGGACAGGTCCCTACGAGCAGTACTTC. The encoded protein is CASSLTGTGPYEQYF. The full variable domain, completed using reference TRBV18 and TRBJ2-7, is NAGVMQNPRHLVRRRGQEARLRCSPMKGHSHVYWYRQLPEEGLKFMVYLQKENIIDESGMPKERFSAEFPKEGPSILRIQQVVRGDSAAYFCASSLTGTGPYEQYFGPGTRLTVT.

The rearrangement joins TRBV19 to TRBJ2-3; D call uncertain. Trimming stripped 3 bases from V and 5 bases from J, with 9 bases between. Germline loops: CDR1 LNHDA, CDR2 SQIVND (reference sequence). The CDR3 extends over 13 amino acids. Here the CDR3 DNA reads TGTGCCAGTAGTATTGGCAGTAGAGATACGCAGTATTTT. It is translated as CASSIGSRDTQYF.

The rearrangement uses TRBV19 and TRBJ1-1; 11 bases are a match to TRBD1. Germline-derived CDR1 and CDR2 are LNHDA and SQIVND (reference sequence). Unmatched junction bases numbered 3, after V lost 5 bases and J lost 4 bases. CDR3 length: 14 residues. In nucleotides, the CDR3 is TGTGCCAGTAGTCCAGGACAGGGGGCCACTGAAGCTTTCTTT. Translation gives CASSPGQGATEAFF.

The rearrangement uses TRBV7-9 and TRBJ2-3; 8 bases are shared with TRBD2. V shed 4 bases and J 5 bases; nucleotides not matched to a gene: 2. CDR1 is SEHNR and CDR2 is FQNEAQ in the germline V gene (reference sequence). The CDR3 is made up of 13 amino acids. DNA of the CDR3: TGTGCCAGCAGCTCCCTAGCGGGAGATACGCAGTATTTT. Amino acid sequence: CASSSLAGDTQYF.

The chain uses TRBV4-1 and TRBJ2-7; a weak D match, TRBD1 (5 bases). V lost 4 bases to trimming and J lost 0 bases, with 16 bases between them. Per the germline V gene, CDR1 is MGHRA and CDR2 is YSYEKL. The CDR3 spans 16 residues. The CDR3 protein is CASSPLTGPSSYEQYF. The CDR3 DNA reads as TGCGCCAGCAGCCCATTAACAGGCCCCAGCTCCTACGAGCAGTACTTC.

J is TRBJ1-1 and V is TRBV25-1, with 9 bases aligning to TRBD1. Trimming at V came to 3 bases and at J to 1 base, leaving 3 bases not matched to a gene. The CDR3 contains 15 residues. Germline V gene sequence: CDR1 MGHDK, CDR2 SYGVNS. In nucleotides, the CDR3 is TGTGCCAGCAGTGACCTGACAGGGGGGAACACTGAAGCTTTCTTT. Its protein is CASSDLTGGNTEAFF.

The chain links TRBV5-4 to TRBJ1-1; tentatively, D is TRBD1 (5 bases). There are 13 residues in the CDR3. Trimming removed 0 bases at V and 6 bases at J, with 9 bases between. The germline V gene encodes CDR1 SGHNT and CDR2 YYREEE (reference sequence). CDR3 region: CASSLGQGPEAFF. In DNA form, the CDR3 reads TGTGCCAGCAGCTTGGGTCAGGGCCCTGAAGCTTTCTTT.

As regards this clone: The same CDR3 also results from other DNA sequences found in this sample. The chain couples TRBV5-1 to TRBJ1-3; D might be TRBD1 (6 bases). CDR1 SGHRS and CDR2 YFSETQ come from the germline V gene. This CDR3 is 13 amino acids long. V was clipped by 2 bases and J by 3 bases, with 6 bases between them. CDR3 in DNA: TGCGCCAGCAGCTTAGGGGGTGGAAACACCATATATTTT. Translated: CASSLGGGNTIYF.

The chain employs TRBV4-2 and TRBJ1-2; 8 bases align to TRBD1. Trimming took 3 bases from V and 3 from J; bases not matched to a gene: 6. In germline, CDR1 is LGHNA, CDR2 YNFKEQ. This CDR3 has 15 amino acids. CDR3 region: CASSQEDRADYGYTF. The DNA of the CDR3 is TGTGCCAGCAGCCAGGAGGACAGGGCGGACTATGGCTACACCTTC.

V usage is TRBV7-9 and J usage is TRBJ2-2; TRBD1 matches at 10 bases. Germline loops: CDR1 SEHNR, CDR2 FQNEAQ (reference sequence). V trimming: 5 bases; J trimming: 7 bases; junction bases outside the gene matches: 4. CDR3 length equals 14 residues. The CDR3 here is CASSHGTGDGELFF. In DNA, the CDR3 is TGTGCCAGCAGCCACGGGACAGGGGACGGGGAGCTGTTTTTT.

Written as DNA, the CDR3 is TGTGCCAGCAGCTTATGGGAGTACAGCGGCTACGAGCAGTACTTC. This gives the protein CASSLWEYSGYEQYF. The chain joins TRBV11-2 to TRBJ2-7, with D possibly being TRBD2 (5 bases). The V end lost 2 bases, the J end lost 3 bases, and 14 bases lay between the germline ends. The CDR3 extends over 15 amino acids. The germline V gene has CDR1 SGHAT and CDR2 FQNNGV. Combining the CDR3 with reference TRBV11-2 and TRBJ2-7 gives the whole variable domain EAGVAQSPRYKIIEKRQSVAFWCNPISGHATLYWYQQILGQGPKLLIQFQNNGVVDDSQLPKDRFSAERLKGVDSTLKIQPAKLEDSAVYLCASSLWEYSGYEQYFGPGTRLTVT.

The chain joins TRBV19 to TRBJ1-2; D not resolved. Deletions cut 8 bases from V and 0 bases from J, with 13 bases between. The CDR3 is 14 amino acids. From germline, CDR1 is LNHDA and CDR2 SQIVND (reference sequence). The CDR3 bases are TGTGCCAGTGCCGCGGCAGTGTCTAACTATGGCTACACCTTC. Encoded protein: CASAAAVSNYGYTF.

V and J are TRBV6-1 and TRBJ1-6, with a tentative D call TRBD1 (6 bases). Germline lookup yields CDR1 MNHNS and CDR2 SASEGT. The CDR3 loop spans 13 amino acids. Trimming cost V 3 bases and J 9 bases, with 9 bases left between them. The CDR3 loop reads CASSDWTASPLHF. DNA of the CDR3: TGTGCCAGCAGTGATTGGACAGCTTCACCCCTCCACTTT.

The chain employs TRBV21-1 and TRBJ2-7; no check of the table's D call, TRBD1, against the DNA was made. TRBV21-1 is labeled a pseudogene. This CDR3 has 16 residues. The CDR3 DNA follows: TGTGCCAGCAGCCCATTCCGGGACAGGGATGAGTACGAGCAGTACTTC. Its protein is CASSPFRDRDEYEQYF.